The rows below give T cell receptor beta chains drawn from one sample of a study of graft-versus-host responses after intestinal transplantation. Sequencing was performed with immunoSEQ multiplex PCR; in TCRdb, only in-frame clones are kept and a portion is missing. The sample has fewer than 75,000 clones; around 90% are singletons. Sample: PBMCs, taken 26 days after transplant. The receptors were gathered from a human patient who received an intestinal transplant, so some T cells may come from the graft donor. CDR3s include the opening cysteine and the closing phenylalanine or tryptophan. A D gene is named only where the DNA matches it firmly. Expanded clones get a size class; other rows say once, few or many, or leave the size out.

CDR3 DNA	CDR3 protein	clone size	V gene	D gene	J gene
TGTGCCAGTAGTGCATTCCCGGGGACAGATACGCAGTATTTT	CASSAFPGTDTQYF	.	TRBV19	.	TRBJ2-3
TGTGCCAGCAGTGCTACTAGCGGGGGGAACAATGAGCAGTTCTTC	CASSATSGGNNEQFF	.	TRBV28	TRBD2	TRBJ2-1
TGTGCCAGCAGCTTAGATGGCAGGGATCTTGGCTACACCTTC	CASSLDGRDLGYTF	.	TRBV7-9	.	TRBJ1-2
TGCGCCATTGAACAGGGGGACACCGGGGAGCTGTTTTTT	CAIEQGDTGELFF	.	TRBV10-2	TRBD1	TRBJ2-2
TGTGCCAGCAGGGACAGCCCAAGGGAAAAACTGTTTTTT	CASRDSPREKLFF	.	TRBV7-9	.	TRBJ1-4
TGCGCCAGCAGCCAAGTGTACGGGGAGCTGTTTTTT	CASSQVYGELFF	few	TRBV4-1	.	TRBJ2-2
TGTGCCAGCACCCTGGGGGGGGGCCGGAACACCGGGGAGCTGTTTTTT	CASTLGGGRNTGELFF	.	TRBV28	.	TRBJ2-2
TGTGCCAGCAGCTCGGGACAGTATAATGAAAAACTGTTTTTT	CASSSGQYNEKLFF	.	TRBV7-9	TRBD1	TRBJ1-4
TGTGCCAGCAGCCCCAGGGACAGGGGAGAGGCCGGGGAGCTGTTTTTT	CASSPRDRGEAGELFF	.	TRBV9	TRBD1	TRBJ2-2
TGTGCCAGCAGTCCTGTCACTAGCGGGAGGGAGACCCAGTACTTC	CASSPVTSGRETQYF	.	TRBV27	TRBD2	TRBJ2-5
TGTGCCAGCAGCGGAAAACCGACAGTGCCGACTGAAAAACTGTTTTTT	CASSGKPTVPTEKLFF	.	TRBV9	.	TRBJ1-4
TGTGCCAGCAGCTTATCAGGCGATTCCTATAATTCACCCCTCCACTTT	CASSLSGDSYNSPLHF	.	TRBV7-9	.	TRBJ1-6
TGTGCCAGCAGTTTGGCGGCAGCCGGCGAGGCTTTCTTT	CASSLAAAGEAFF	.	TRBV27	.	TRBJ1-1
TGTGCCAGCAGTGAATTTTACGGGAACACCGGGGAGCTGTTTTTT	CASSEFYGNTGELFF	.	TRBV2	.	TRBJ2-2
TGTGCCAGCAGCCCCGACCGGGGTCCCTACGAGCAGTACTTC	CASSPDRGPYEQYF	.	TRBV7-2	.	TRBJ2-7
TGTGCCAGCAGCCAGGGTTTGGGGGCCTCTGGAAACACCATATATTTT	CASSQGLGASGNTIYF	.	TRBV4-2	.	TRBJ1-3
TGCAGCGTTGCAGGCACGTCAGAGTATGGCTACACCTTC	CSVAGTSEYGYTF	.	TRBV29-1	.	TRBJ1-2
TGTGCCAGCAGCCAGGTAGCGGGAGAAATGGATACGCAGTATTTT	CASSQVAGEMDTQYF	few	TRBV4-2	TRBD2	TRBJ2-3
TGTGCCAGTAGTCCCCGGACAGGGCGGCACGAGCAGTACTTC	CASSPRTGRHEQYF	.	TRBV19	TRBD1	TRBJ2-7
TGCGCCAGCAGCCAAGATCGGGCGAACACCGGGGAGCTGTTTTTT	CASSQDRANTGELFF	.	TRBV4-3	.	TRBJ2-2
TGCGCCAGCAGCCCGGATAATGGAGCTAACTATGGCTACACCTTC	CASSPDNGANYGYTF	.	TRBV5-1	.	TRBJ1-2
TGTGCCAGCAGCCCTTTTACTAACACTGAAGCTTTCTTT	CASSPFTNTEAFF	.	TRBV7-8	.	TRBJ1-1
TGTGCCACTAGACTAGCGGGTTCATCCTACAATGAGCAGTTCTTC	CATRLAGSSYNEQFF	.	TRBV6-5	TRBD2	TRBJ2-1
TGTGCCAGCAGTCCGACAAACTATGGCTACACCTTC	CASSPTNYGYTF	few	TRBV6-6	.	TRBJ1-2
TGTGCCACCAGCAGAGATAGCAAGGAAGAGACCCAGTACTTC	CATSRDSKEETQYF	.	TRBV15	.	TRBJ2-5
TGCGCCAGCAGTTTTCCTTTCGGACAGGGGTCCTTATCGGCGTCCTCCAATGAGCAGTTCTTC	CASSFPFGQGSLSASSNEQFF	.	TRBV5-1	TRBD1	TRBJ2-1
TGTGCCAGCAGCTTAGGAGTGAATAGCGGGGGGGACAATGAGCAGTTCTTC	CASSLGVNSGGDNEQFF	.	TRBV7-3	TRBD2	TRBJ2-1
TGTGCCAGCAGTTTCCCGACAGAGGGGGCTGGAAACACCATATATTTT	CASSFPTEGAGNTIYF	.	TRBV6-5	.	TRBJ1-3
TGTGCCAGCAGCCGTCGAGAAGGGGTTGAAGAGACCCAGTACTTC	CASSRREGVEETQYF	.	TRBV4-2	.	TRBJ2-5
TGTGCCAGCGCCACGGGACAGAGCTCCTATAATTCACCCCTCCACTTT	CASATGQSSYNSPLHF	.	TRBV2	TRBD1	TRBJ1-6
TGCGCCAGCAGCTTGGAGGCTAGCGGGCCCAACACCGGGGAGCTGTTTTTT	CASSLEASGPNTGELFF	.	TRBV5-1	TRBD2	TRBJ2-2
TGTGCCAGCAGCCCCGAAACACTAGCGGGGGACTACAATGAGCAGTTCTTC	CASSPETLAGDYNEQFF	.	TRBV13	TRBD2	TRBJ2-1